Each of the 12 T cell receptor beta chains below was sequenced from the same sample in a study of Graves' ophthalmopathy and Graves' hyperthyroidism (dated by TCRdb to the late 2010s). Data came from an Illumina HiSeq 2000. For repertoire sequencing, TCR beta CDR3 regions were amplified from RNA transcripts. A first-round RT-PCR used HTBI primers with the Qiagen OneStep RT-PCR kit, followed by a second-round multiplex PCR, size selection and purification. TCRdb reworked the public reads: Q25 trimming with fastp, MiXCR clone assembly, productive beta chains retained. Each entry is one CDR3 protein sequence, shown with its most common DNA and genes. This sample lists 200,000 to 250,000 distinct CDR3 sequences; around a fifth were detected once. In total, the top ten clones hold 35% to 55% of the sample. The sequenced sample was peripheral blood. Receptors were obtained from a woman between 50 and 59 years old with Graves' ophthalmopathy. Donor details come from another sample of the same person, matched by shared clones.

At least ten counts were recorded for this clonotype. This chain uses TRBV28 with TRBJ2-7; D ambiguous. V lost 4 bases to trimming and J lost 6 bases, with 7 bases between them. CDR3 length: 11 amino acids. Germline V lookup: CDR1 MDHEN, CDR2 SYDVKM. The CDR3: CASSSRAEQYF. The CDR3 region has the DNA TGTGCCAGCAGTTCCCGGGCCGAGCAGTACTTC.

Many counts were recorded for this clonotype. The chain is built from TRBV20-1 and TRBJ2-5; D unclear. The V and J ends lost 4 bases and 4 bases respectively, with 7 bases between them. CDR1 is DFQATT, CDR2 SNEGSKA, per germline (reference sequence). The CDR3 spans 11 residues. The CDR3 loop reads CSANFRETQYF. CDR3 nucleotides: TGCAGTGCTAATTTTCGAGAGACCCAGTACTTC.

The rearrangement links TRBV27 to TRBJ2-4; 7 positions match TRBD1. Germline V gene sequence: CDR1 MNHEY, CDR2 SMNVEV (reference sequence). The length of the CDR3 is 15 residues. Trimming cost V 5 bases and J 1 base; bases outside gene matches: 5. This CDR3 is CASSSGTAAKNIQYF. The CDR3 DNA is TGTGCCAGCAGTAGTGGGACAGCTGCCAAAAACATTCAGTACTTC.

This clonotype came up many times. The V call is TRBV2, the J call TRBJ2-7, with TRBD2 matching 9 bases. The J segment lost 0 bases and the V segment lost 6 bases, leaving 6 bases of the junction unmatched. Germline V gives CDR1 SNHLY, CDR2 FYNNEI. The CDR3 consists of 15 residues. DNA of the CDR3: TGTGCCAGCAGCCCCCCTAGCGGGACCTCCTACGAGCAGTACTTC. Residues: CASSPPSGTSYEQYF. Full variable domain (outside the CDR3, taken from reference TRBV2 and TRBJ2-7): EPEVTQTPSHQVTQMGQEVILRCVPISNHLYFYWYRQILGQKVEFLVSFYNNEISEKSEIFDDQFSVERPDGSNFTLKIRSTKLEDSAMYFCASSPPSGTSYEQYFGPGTRLTVT.

The rearrangement links TRBV10-2 to TRBJ2-1, with unresolved D. Trimming removed 2 bases at V and 9 bases at J, with 17 bases between. The CDR3 length is 15 residues. Germline V gives CDR1 WSHSY, CDR2 SAAADI. The CDR3 nucleotides are TGCGCCAGCAGTGAGCCGCCTATGATCCCCAGTGAGCAGTTCTTC. It encodes CASSEPPMIPSEQFF.

The CDR3 DNA reads TGTGCCAGCAGCCAGTCGGGTTTCGATGGCTACACCTTC. Translated, it gives CASSQSGFDGYTF. This sequence joins TRBV7-2 and TRBJ1-2; D uncertain. Trimming took 5 bases from V and 6 from J, leaving 13 bases between them. Germline-derived CDR1 and CDR2 are SGHTA and FQGNSA. The CDR3 spans 13 residues.

Many counts were recorded for this clonotype. The V gene is TRBV19, the J gene TRBJ1-1, with unresolved D. The CDR3 has 16 amino acids. Germline V gene lookup returns CDR1 LNHDA and CDR2 SQIVND (reference sequence). Trimming left V 0 bases short and J 5 bases short, with 16 bases between. The CDR3 protein is CASSIDRPPMATEAFF. The CDR3 DNA reads TGTGCCAGTAGTATAGATAGGCCCCCGATGGCGACTGAAGCTTTCTTT.

The V and J genes are TRBV27 and TRBJ1-1; TRBD1 is a possible D gene (5 bases). Trimming stripped 6 bases from V and 0 bases from J, with 14 bases between. The CDR3 is made up of 15 amino acids. CDR1 is MNHEY, CDR2 SMNVEV, per germline (reference sequence). The CDR3 nucleotides read TGTGCCAGCAGACGACGGGGGGGTTTGAACACTGAAGCTTTCTTT. Its protein is CASRRRGGLNTEAFF.

This clonotype has a count of ten or more. V gene TRBV29-1 combines with J gene TRBJ1-2, with D unclear. Trimming left V 3 bases short and J 3 bases short, with 5 bases between. The CDR3 spans 11 residues. The V gene's germline CDR1 is SQVTM and CDR2 ANQGSEA. DNA of the CDR3: TGCAGCGTTGACGGGTACTATGGCTACACCTTC. It specifies CSVDGYYGYTF.

This clonotype has a count of ten or more. The chain combines TRBV5-1 with TRBJ2-6; 8 bases agree with TRBD2. The CDR3 loop spans 16 amino acids. Germline trimming cut 7 bases from V and 0 bases from J; bases unmatched to any gene: 6. CDR1 and CDR2 from the germline V gene are SGHRS and YFSETQ. The CDR3 bases are TGCGCCAGCTACGGGGGGGCCAGCTCTGGGGCCAACGTCCTGACTTTC. Translated: CASYGGASSGANVLTF.

V is TRBV20-1 and J is TRBJ2-7, with TRBD2 matching over 13 bases. V lost 6 bases and J lost 4; bases outside the gene matches: 12. This CDR3 is 16 amino acids long. CDR1 and CDR2 (germline): DFQATT, SNEGSKA (reference sequence). The DNA of the CDR3 is TGCAGTGCCCGGAGAGAACTAGCGGGGGGGGATTACGAGCAGTACTTC. This encodes CSARRELAGGDYEQYF.

This clonotype was detected many times. This chain joins TRBV6-2 or TRBV6-3 and TRBJ1-3; D might be TRBD1 (5 bases). The CDR3 has 19 residues. V was trimmed by 6 bases and J by 0 bases, leaving 24 bases between them. In germline, CDR1 is MNHEY, CDR2 SVGEGT. The CDR3 coding sequence is TGTGCCAGCAGAAAATGGGGCGGGACGAGCCACAGCTCTGGAAACACCATATATTTT. Its translation is CASRKWGGTSHSSGNTIYF.